The entry that follows covers one T cell receptor (beta chain) sequence. Its target is unknown. This CDR3 region has 12 residues. V was pared by 1 base and J by 4 bases, with 5 bases between. CDR1 SGHDT and CDR2 YYEEEE come from the germline V gene. The data belong to a study of cytomegalovirus exposure and HLA in healthy donors. Study as a whole: The study placed 70% to 90% of its roughly 400 genotyped donors in the Caucasian-associated ancestry cluster.

The study, taken as a whole, reports: As was reported, the classifier diagnosed cytomegalovirus status with high specificity and sensitivity. Researchers reported in a later analysis that a missense DCLRE1C variant was tied to TCR beta V- and J-gene trimming.

Use of 60 Vbeta and 13 Jbeta primers characterized the PCR. Data came from immunoSEQ multiplex PCR; TCRdb stores just in-frame clones and leaves some out. The sample holds about 190,000 clones, over 60% seen once. The V and J genes are TRBV5-6 and TRBJ1-2, with D unclear. The receptor comes from a man aged 25 to 40 in good health and CMV-seropositive. Sequenced: PBMCs. The CDR3 loop reads CASSLRAYGYTF. The CDR3 DNA is TGTGCCAGCAGCTTGAGAGCCTATGGCTACACCTTC.